One and the same sample provided the 8 T cell receptor beta chains below, sequenced in a study of cytomegalovirus exposure and HLA in healthy donors. Repertoires were generated with immunoSEQ multiplex PCR, while TCRdb's copy carries only in-frame clones and drops some. The profile shows about 49,000 clones, nearly 95% of them singletons. Sequencing was performed on PBMCs. The receptors stem from a woman under 30 in good health and CMV-seropositive.

V is TRBV27 and J is TRBJ2-7, with 8 bases that match TRBD1. Germline assignment: CDR1 MNHEY and CDR2 SMNVEV (reference sequence). Unmatched junction bases numbered 7, after V lost 5 bases and J lost 4 bases. The CDR3 has 14 amino acids. DNA of the CDR3: TGTGCCAGCAGTATAAGGACAGGGAGGTACGAGCAGTACTTC. Translated: CASSIRTGRYEQYF.

As DNA, the CDR3 is TGTGCCAGCACCCCAATGGGGGGGGGCTGGAGGAACACTGAAGCTTTCTTT. Translated, it gives CASTPMGGGWRNTEAFF. The J gene is TRBJ1-1, the V gene TRBV28, with D possibly being TRBD1 (6 bases). Trimming took 7 bases from V and 1 from J, leaving 22 bases between them. CDR1 is MDHEN, CDR2 SYDVKM, per germline. The CDR3 runs to 17 residues. Combining the CDR3 with reference TRBV28 and TRBJ1-1 gives the whole variable domain DVKVTQSSRYLVKRTGEKVFLECVQDMDHENMFWYRQDPGLGLRLIYFSYDVKMKEKGDIPEGYSVSREKKERFSLILESASTNQTSMYLCASTPMGGGWRNTEAFFGQGTRLTVV.

This chain connects TRBV29-1 to TRBJ2-5; 8 bases map to TRBD2. The CDR3 has 15 residues. The V and J ends lost 2 bases and 4 bases, in that order; junction bases with no gene match: 9. Germline values: CDR1 SQVTM, CDR2 ANQGSEA. CDR3 amino acids: CSVELSGREAETQYF. The CDR3 DNA is TGCAGCGTTGAACTGAGCGGGAGAGAGGCAGAGACCCAGTACTTC.

This chain connects TRBV15 to TRBJ2-1; D is perhaps TRBD2 (7 bases). Looked up from germline, CDR1 is LNHNV and CDR2 is YYDKDF (reference sequence). The germline V and J ends were trimmed by 0 bases and 2 bases, with 14 bases remaining between them. The CDR3 is made up of 17 amino acids. In nucleotides, the CDR3 is TGTGCCACCAGCAGAGAGGCCACAGGGAGGGCCTACAATGAGCAGTTCTTC. Protein: CATSREATGRAYNEQFF.

J is TRBJ2-2 and V is TRBV7-9, with TRBD1 matching 9 bases. CDR3 length: 16 residues. V shed 4 bases and J 4 bases; nucleotides not matched to a gene: 7. The germline gives CDR1 SEHNR, CDR2 FQNEAQ (reference sequence). This chain's CDR3 is CASSWAGTGSTGELFF. The CDR3 nucleotides are TGTGCCAGCAGCTGGGCCGGGACAGGGTCCACCGGGGAGCTGTTTTTT.

V and J are TRBV19 and TRBJ2-1; TRBD1 might be the D (5 bases). This CDR3 spans 13 amino acids. Germline lookup yields CDR1 LNHDA and CDR2 SQIVND (reference sequence). With 6 bases removed from V and 8 bases from J, the gap between germline ends came to 14 bases. The CDR3 bases are TGTGCCAGTAGCCACTCCCAGGGCTATGAGCAGTTCTTC. Translated, it gives CASSHSQGYEQFF.

V is TRBV4-3 and J is TRBJ1-1; D is perhaps TRBD1 (6 bases). The V gene's germline CDR1 is LGHNA and CDR2 YSLEER. The CDR3 runs to 14 residues. V shed 0 bases and J shed 1 base, with 6 bases lying between them. The CDR3 loop is CASSQEGQNTEAFF. The CDR3 DNA sequence: TGCGCCAGCAGCCAAGAGGGACAGAACACTGAAGCTTTCTTT.

This clone was seen just once. The gene calls are TRBV4-1 and TRBJ1-5; D may be TRBD1 (6 bases). With 0 bases removed from V and 6 bases from J, the gap between germline ends came to 9 bases. CDR3 length equals 14 residues. Germline CDR1 is MGHRA and CDR2 is YSYEKL. The CDR3: CASSQDGGSQPQHF. CDR3 sequence (DNA): TGCGCCAGCAGCCAAGATGGGGGCAGTCAGCCCCAGCATTTT.